A single sample gave rise to the 22 T cell receptor beta chains below, sequenced in a study of T cells in narcolepsy. Sequencing used immunoSEQ multiplex PCR; TCRdb keeps in-frame clones, though not all of them. This repertoire shows 25,000 to 35,000 clones, 80% to 90% found once; its top ten account for less than 1.2%. Sequencing used CD45RA- memory CD4+ T cells from PBMCs. The receptor source for this set is a human donor with narcolepsy.

The chain joins TRBV25-1 to TRBJ2-7; 9 bases are shared with TRBD1. V lost 6 bases to trimming and J lost 3 bases; unmatched junction nucleotides: 6. Germline V lookup: CDR1 MGHDK, CDR2 SYGVNS. This CDR3 contains 14 residues. The CDR3 sequence: CASSLQGAGYEQYF. The DNA for the CDR3 is TGTGCCAGCAGCCTACAGGGGGCGGGCTACGAGCAGTACTTC.

The J gene is TRBJ1-1, the V gene TRBV5-6; weak D call: TRBD1 (5 bases). The ends were cut back, 0 bases at V and 5 bases at J, with 11 bases in the middle. Germline CDR1 and CDR2: SGHDT and YYEEEE. The CDR3 covers 14 residues. CDR3 DNA sequence: TGTGCCAGCAGCTTGGTACAGGCGGTTACTGAAGCTTTCTTT. Amino acids: CASSLVQAVTEAFF.

The V call is TRBV20-1, the J call TRBJ2-3; D is ambiguous. CDR1 and CDR2 from the germline V gene are DFQATT and SNEGSKA (reference sequence). The CDR3 consists of 11 residues. This CDR3 reads CSALPGDTQYF. CDR3 sequence (DNA): TGCAGCGCGCTCCCCGGCGATACGCAGTATTTT.

This clone was recorded once. The chain employs TRBV28 and TRBJ2-7, with TRBD2 matching over 9 bases. This CDR3 is 17 amino acids long. CDR1 is MDHEN, CDR2 SYDVKM, per germline. Trimming cost V 6 bases and J 0 bases; bases outside gene matches: 12. The CDR3 protein is CASRLSVGTSHSYEQYF. The DNA of the CDR3 is TGTGCCAGCAGACTCTCGGTAGGGACTAGCCACTCCTACGAGCAGTACTTC.

The chain links TRBV5-1 to TRBJ2-1, with 7 nucleotides matching TRBD1. CDR1 SGHRS and CDR2 YFSETQ come from the germline V gene. CDR3 length equals 17 residues. Trimming removed 5 bases from V and 3 bases from J; junction bases left unmatched: 14. The DNA of the CDR3 is TGCGCCAGCAGTCCTAACACGGGACAGATTTTCTACAATGAGCAGTTCTTC. Its translation: CASSPNTGQIFYNEQFF.

This clone is a singleton in its sample. The chain combines TRBV5-8 with TRBJ2-3, with 10 nucleotides matching TRBD1. Unmatched junction bases numbered 7, after V lost 4 bases and J lost 5 bases. In germline, CDR1 is SGHTS, CDR2 YDEGEE. The CDR3 has 15 residues. CDR3 in DNA: TGTGCCAGCAGCACCTGGGACAGGGGTGTAGATACGCAGTATTTT. Amino acid sequence: CASSTWDRGVDTQYF.

CDR3 region: CASISQTPQGRTDTQYF. As DNA, the CDR3 is TGTGCCAGCATTTCCCAAACCCCACAGGGCCGCACAGATACGCAGTATTTT. The rearrangement joins TRBV28 to TRBJ2-3, with D possibly TRBD1 on 6 matching bases. V dropped 7 bases and J dropped 1 base, with 21 bases sitting between them. CDR1 and CDR2 from the germline V gene are MDHEN and SYDVKM. This CDR3 is 17 amino acids long.

This clone came up a few times. The gene calls are TRBV7-9 and TRBJ1-2, with D possibly matching TRBD1 (5 bases). Deletions cut 1 base from V and 3 bases from J, with 9 bases between. CDR1 is SEHNR, CDR2 FQNEAQ, per germline (reference sequence). CDR3 size: 14 residues. CDR3 protein: CASSLGGVYYGYTF. The DNA of the CDR3 is TGTGCCAGCAGCTTAGGGGGGGTATACTATGGCTACACCTTC.

The chain joins TRBV5-1 to TRBJ2-1; 7 nucleotides match TRBD2. Trimming at V came to 2 bases and at J to 5 bases, leaving 19 bases not matched to a gene. This CDR3 is built from 19 residues. Germline values: CDR1 SGHRS, CDR2 YFSETQ. The CDR3 DNA reads TGCGCCAGCAGCTTTCATTTAAGAGCGGGATACCCAAACGACAATGAGCAGTTCTTC. This sequence encodes CASSFHLRAGYPNDNEQFF.

This chain uses TRBV9 with TRBJ1-2; D might be TRBD1 (6 bases). The V end was cut by 0 bases, the J end by 8 bases, with 14 bases between. Germline V lookup: CDR1 SGDLS, CDR2 YYNGEE. This CDR3 comprises 14 residues. The CDR3 is CASSVAAQGKGYTF. The DNA for the CDR3 is TGTGCCAGCAGCGTAGCTGCCCAGGGGAAAGGCTACACCTTC.

The V and J genes are TRBV6-1 and TRBJ1-1, with 8 bases lining up with TRBD1. The germline V gene encodes CDR1 MNHNS and CDR2 SASEGT. The CDR3 extends over 13 amino acids. The ends lost 7 bases at V and 11 bases at J; junction bases unmatched: 12. The DNA of the CDR3 is TGTGCCAGCAACTATGGACAGGGCGAAAGGGCTTTCTTT. Translation: CASNYGQGERAFF.

The chain has TRBV7-8 and TRBJ1-1, with a weak D call TRBD1 (6 bases). V was shortened by 3 bases and J by 7 bases, with 18 bases between the two germline ends. The germline V gene has CDR1 SGHVS and CDR2 FQNEAQ. The CDR3 consists of 15 residues. The CDR3 DNA follows: TGTGCCAGCAGCTTTTCCGGGACGGGGGGCTATGAAGCTTTCTTT. It encodes CASSFSGTGGYEAFF.

This clone was seen only a few times. The chain combines TRBV5-1 with TRBJ2-2; 9 nucleotides agree with TRBD1. From germline, CDR1 is SGHRS and CDR2 YFSETQ. This CDR3 is 16 amino acids long. The V segment lost 4 bases and the J segment 2 bases; nucleotides outside the gene matches: 6. The CDR3 coding sequence is TGCGCCAGCAGCAAACAGGGGGCTCGTAACACCGGGGAGCTGTTTTTT. Amino acids: CASSKQGARNTGELFF.

The chain couples TRBV27 to TRBJ1-2; 7 nucleotides line up with TRBD1. The CDR3 extends over 13 amino acids. Unmatched junction bases numbered 4, after V lost 7 bases and J lost 2 bases. Germline V lookup: CDR1 MNHEY, CDR2 SMNVEV (reference sequence). CDR3 sequence (DNA): TGTGCCAGCAAGTTGGGACAGAACTATGGCTACACCTTC. This sequence encodes CASKLGQNYGYTF.

The chain has TRBV5-5 and TRBJ2-3; 14 bases line up with TRBD2. This CDR3 has 17 residues. The germline V gene encodes CDR1 SGHKS and CDR2 YYEKEE (reference sequence). V shed 1 base and J 4 bases; nucleotides not matched to a gene: 5. The CDR3 spells CASSLRLAGGQSDTQYF. CDR3 nucleotides: TGTGCCAGCAGCTTGCGACTAGCGGGGGGGCAGTCAGATACGCAGTATTTT.

The gene calls are TRBV4-1 and TRBJ1-3; D gene unclear. From germline, CDR1 is MGHRA and CDR2 YSYEKL. Trimming left V 6 bases short and J 1 base short, with 13 bases between. The CDR3 runs 15 residues. The DNA of the CDR3 is TGCGCCAGCAGGCTCAACCAGAATTCTGGAAACACCATATATTTT. Its translation is CASRLNQNSGNTIYF.

The chain combines TRBV9 with TRBJ1-2; 7 nucleotides agree with TRBD1. Trimming removed 8 bases from V and 4 bases from J; junction bases left unmatched: 8. The CDR3 sequence is 13 residues long. CDR1 and CDR2 from the germline V gene are SGDLS and YYNGEE. The CDR3 DNA reads as TGTGCCAGTAATCAACAGGGGAGCTATGGCTACACCTTC. Translating it yields CASNQQGSYGYTF.

About this clone itself: Relative to the germline gene, one junction end is altered; a read error may explain this. The chain combines TRBV5-1 with TRBJ1-1; D unclear. Per the germline V gene, CDR1 is SGHRS and CDR2 is YFSETQ. CDR3 size: 14 residues. The CDR3 loop is CASSTTGNNNEAFF. CDR3 DNA sequence: TGCGCCAGCAGCACCACCGGGAATAACAATGAAGCTTTCTTT.

The chain combines TRBV30 with TRBJ1-2; 7 bases fit TRBD1. V gave up 4 bases and J gave up 4 bases; unmatched junction bases: 6. Germline V gene data show CDR1 as GTSNPN and CDR2 as SVGIG (reference sequence). This CDR3 has 13 amino acids. The CDR3 sequence: CAWTKGQSYGYTF. In DNA form, the CDR3 reads TGTGCCTGGACCAAGGGACAGAGCTATGGCTACACCTTC. Combining the CDR3 with reference TRBV30 and TRBJ1-2 gives the whole variable domain SQTIHQWPATLVQPVGSPLSLECTVEGTSNPNLYWYRQAAGRGLQLLFYSVGIGQISSEVPQNLSASRPQDRQFILSSKKLLLSDSGFYLCAWTKGQSYGYTFGSGTRLTVV.

The chain has TRBV7-3 and TRBJ2-5; D may be TRBD2 (7 bases). Germline V gene data show CDR1 as SGHTA and CDR2 as FQGTGA. CDR3 size: 15 residues. Trimming removed 5 bases from V and 4 bases from J, with 17 bases in between. CDR3 coding DNA: TGTGCCAGCAGCCCCGGCGGCGGGGGCTCAGAGACCCAGTACTTC. It codes for CASSPGGGGSETQYF.

The CDR3 DNA reads TGTGCCAGCAGCCCCCCTTTTAGGGCGGGAGAACATGGTGAAGCTTTCTTT. Its translation is CASSPPFRAGEHGEAFF. The rearrangement links TRBV7-9 to TRBJ1-1; D call uncertain. The germline V gene has CDR1 SEHNR and CDR2 FQNEAQ (reference sequence). V was cut by 5 bases and J by 7 bases, with 26 bases left in between. The CDR3 runs 17 residues.

This clone was observed a single time. The J gene is TRBJ2-2, the V gene TRBV19, with 7 bases lining up with TRBD1. Germline assignment: CDR1 LNHDA and CDR2 SQIVND (reference sequence). The CDR3 runs to 14 residues. The trim removed 7 bases at V and 2 bases at J, leaving 4 bases unmatched. The CDR3 protein is CASINRGNTGELFF. The CDR3 DNA follows: TGTGCCAGTATTAACAGGGGAAACACCGGGGAGCTGTTTTTT.